This TCR beta chain was identified during a study of shared clonotypes between healthy human individuals. Trimming cost V 5 bases and J 9 bases; bases outside gene matches: 8. Germline V gene sequence: CDR1 SGHTA, CDR2 FQGTGA. The CDR3 runs to 14 residues. Sequencing used immunoSEQ multiplex PCR; TCRdb keeps in-frame clones, though not all of them. The sample carries some 980,000 clones, approximately 76% recorded once. Sequencing was carried out using memory CD4+ T cells sorted from blood. Subset noted: CD45RA-negative fraction. This TCR came from a man aged 18 to 29 in good health. The rearrangement joins TRBV7-3 to TRBJ2-1; 9 nucleotides match TRBD2. In DNA form, the CDR3 reads TGTGCCAGCAGCCGAGATGGGACTAGCATTGAGCAGTTCTTC. It translates to CASSRDGTSIEQFF.